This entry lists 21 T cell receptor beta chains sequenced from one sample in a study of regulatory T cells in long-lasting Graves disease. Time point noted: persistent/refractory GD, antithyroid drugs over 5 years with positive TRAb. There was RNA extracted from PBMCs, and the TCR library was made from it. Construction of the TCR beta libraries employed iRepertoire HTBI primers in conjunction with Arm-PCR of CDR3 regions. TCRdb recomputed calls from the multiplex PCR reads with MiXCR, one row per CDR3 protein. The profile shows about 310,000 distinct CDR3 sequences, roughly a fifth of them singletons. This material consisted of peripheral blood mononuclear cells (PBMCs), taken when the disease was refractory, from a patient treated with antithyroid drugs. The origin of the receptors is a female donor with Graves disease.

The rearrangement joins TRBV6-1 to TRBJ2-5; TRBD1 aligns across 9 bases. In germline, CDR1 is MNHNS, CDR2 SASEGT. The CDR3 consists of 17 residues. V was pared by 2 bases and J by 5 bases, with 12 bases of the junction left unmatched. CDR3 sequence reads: CASSELLQGARGETQYF. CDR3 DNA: TGTGCCAGCAGTGAACTCCTACAGGGGGCTCGTGGGGAGACCCAGTACTTC.

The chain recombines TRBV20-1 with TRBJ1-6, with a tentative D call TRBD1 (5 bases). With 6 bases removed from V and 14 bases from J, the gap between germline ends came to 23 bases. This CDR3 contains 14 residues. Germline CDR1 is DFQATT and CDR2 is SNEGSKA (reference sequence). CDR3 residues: CSAADWGGWEALHF. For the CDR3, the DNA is TGCAGTGCCGCAGATTGGGGGGGTTGGGAGGCCCTCCACTTT.

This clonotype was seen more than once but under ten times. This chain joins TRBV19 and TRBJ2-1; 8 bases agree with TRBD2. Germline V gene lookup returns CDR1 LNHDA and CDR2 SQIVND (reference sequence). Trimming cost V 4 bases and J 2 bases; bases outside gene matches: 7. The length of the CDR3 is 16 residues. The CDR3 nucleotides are TGTGCCAGTAGTAGGGAGAGCGGGAGCGCCTACAATGAGCAGTTCTTC. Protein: CASSRESGSAYNEQFF. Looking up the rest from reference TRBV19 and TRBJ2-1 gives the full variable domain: DGGITQSPKYLFRKEGQNVTLSCEQNLNHDAMYWYRQDPGQGLRLIYYSQIVNDFQKGDIAEGYSVSREKKESFPLTVTSAQKNPTAFYLCASSRESGSAYNEQFFGPGTRLTVL.

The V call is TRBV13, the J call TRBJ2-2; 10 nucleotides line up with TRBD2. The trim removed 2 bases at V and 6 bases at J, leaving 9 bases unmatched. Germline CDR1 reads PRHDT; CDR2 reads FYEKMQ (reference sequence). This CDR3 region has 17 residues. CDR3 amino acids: CASSLNSLAGDAGELFF. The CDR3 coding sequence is TGTGCCAGCAGCTTAAACTCCCTAGCGGGGGACGCCGGGGAGCTGTTTTTT.

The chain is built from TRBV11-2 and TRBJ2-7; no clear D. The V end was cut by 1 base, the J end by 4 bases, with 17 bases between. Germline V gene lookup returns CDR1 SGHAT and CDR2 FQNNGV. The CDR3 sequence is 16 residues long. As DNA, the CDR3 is TGTGCCAGCAGCTTAGGTCGAGGCGGCGCAGGTTACGAGCAGTACTTC. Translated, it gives CASSLGRGGAGYEQYF. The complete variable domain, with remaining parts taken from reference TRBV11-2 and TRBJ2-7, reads EAGVAQSPRYKIIEKRQSVAFWCNPISGHATLYWYQQILGQGPKLLIQFQNNGVVDDSQLPKDRFSAERLKGVDSTLKIQPAKLEDSAVYLCASSLGRGGAGYEQYFGPGTRLTVT.

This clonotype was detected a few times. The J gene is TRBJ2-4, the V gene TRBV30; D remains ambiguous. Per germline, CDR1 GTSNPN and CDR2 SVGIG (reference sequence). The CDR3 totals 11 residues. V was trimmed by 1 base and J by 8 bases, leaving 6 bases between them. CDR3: CAWSGRDIQYF. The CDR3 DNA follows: TGTGCCTGGAGTGGCCGGGACATTCAGTACTTC.

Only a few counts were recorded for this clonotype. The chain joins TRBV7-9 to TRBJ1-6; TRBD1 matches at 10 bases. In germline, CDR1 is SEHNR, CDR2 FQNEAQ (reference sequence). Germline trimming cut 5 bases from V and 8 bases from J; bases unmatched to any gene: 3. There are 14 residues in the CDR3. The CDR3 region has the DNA TGTGCCAGCAGCCTTGGACAGGGGGATTCACCCCTCCACTTT. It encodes CASSLGQGDSPLHF. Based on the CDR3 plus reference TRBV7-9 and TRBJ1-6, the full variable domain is DTGVSQNPRHKITKRGQNVTFRCDPISEHNRLYWYRQTLGQGPEFLTYFQNEAQLEKSRLLSDRFSAERPKGSFSTLEIQRTEQGDSAMYLCASSLGQGDSPLHFGNGTRLTVT.

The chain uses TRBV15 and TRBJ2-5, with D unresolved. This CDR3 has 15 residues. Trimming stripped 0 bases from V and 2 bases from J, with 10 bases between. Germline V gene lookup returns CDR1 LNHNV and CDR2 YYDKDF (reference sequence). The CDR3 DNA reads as TGTGCCACCAGCAGAGATCTTAACTGGCAAGAGACCCAGTACTTC. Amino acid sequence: CATSRDLNWQETQYF.

As DNA, the CDR3 is TGTGCCAGCAGTTTAGGTTGGGGGAGCAATCAGCCCCAGCATTTT. It codes for CASSLGWGSNQPQHF. The chain is built from TRBV27 and TRBJ1-5; D might be TRBD1 (5 bases). This CDR3 is built from 15 residues. Trimming took off 2 bases at V and 1 base at J, with 9 bases between the two ends. Germline lookup yields CDR1 MNHEY and CDR2 SMNVEV (reference sequence).

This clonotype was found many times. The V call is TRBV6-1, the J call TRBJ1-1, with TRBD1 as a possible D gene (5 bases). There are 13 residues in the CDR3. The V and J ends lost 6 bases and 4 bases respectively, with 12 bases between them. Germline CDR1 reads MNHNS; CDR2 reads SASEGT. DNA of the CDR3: TGTGCCAGCAGGATTAGGGGTAGCACTGAAGCTTTCTTT. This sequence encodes CASRIRGSTEAFF.

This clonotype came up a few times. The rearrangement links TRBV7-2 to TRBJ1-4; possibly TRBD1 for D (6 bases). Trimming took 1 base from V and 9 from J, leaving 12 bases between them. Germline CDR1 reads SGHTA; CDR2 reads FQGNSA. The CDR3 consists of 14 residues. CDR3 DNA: TGTGCCAGCAGCTTAGGTGGGGGCGCGAAAAAACTGTTTTTT. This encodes CASSLGGGAKKLFF.

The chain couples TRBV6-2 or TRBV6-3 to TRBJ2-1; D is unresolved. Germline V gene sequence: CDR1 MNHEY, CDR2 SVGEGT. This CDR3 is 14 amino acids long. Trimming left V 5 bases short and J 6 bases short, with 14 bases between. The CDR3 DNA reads TGTGCCAGCAGTCAACCTTGGTCGGGCAATGAGCAGTTCTTC. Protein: CASSQPWSGNEQFF.

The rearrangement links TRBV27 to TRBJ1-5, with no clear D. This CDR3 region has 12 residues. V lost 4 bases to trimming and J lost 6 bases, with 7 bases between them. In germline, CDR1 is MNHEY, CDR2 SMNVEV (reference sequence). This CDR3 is CASSSPGQPQHF. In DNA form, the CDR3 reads TGTGCCAGCAGTTCACCGGGTCAGCCCCAGCATTTT.

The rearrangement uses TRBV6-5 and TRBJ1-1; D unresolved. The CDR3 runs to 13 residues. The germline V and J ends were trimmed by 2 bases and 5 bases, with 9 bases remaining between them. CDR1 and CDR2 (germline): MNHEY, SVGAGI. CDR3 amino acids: CASSYLKETEAFF. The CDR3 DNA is TGTGCCAGCAGTTACCTAAAGGAAACTGAAGCTTTCTTT.

The CDR3 DNA sequence: TGTGCCAGCGGGGGAAGCGGGAGGCACACAGATACGCAGTATTTT. Residues: CASGGSGRHTDTQYF. This rearrangement joins TRBV7-2 to TRBJ2-3; 9 bases line up with TRBD2. V shed 8 bases and J 2 bases; nucleotides not matched to a gene: 8. The CDR3 runs to 15 residues. CDR1 is SGHTA and CDR2 is FQGNSA in the germline V gene.

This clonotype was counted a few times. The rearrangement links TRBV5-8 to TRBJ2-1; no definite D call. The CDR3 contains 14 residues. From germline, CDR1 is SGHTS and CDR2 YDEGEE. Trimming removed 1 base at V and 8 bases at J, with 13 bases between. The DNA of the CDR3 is TGTGCCAGCAGCTTGCTAGGTCCAGACGATGAGCAGTTCTTC. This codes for CASSLLGPDDEQFF.

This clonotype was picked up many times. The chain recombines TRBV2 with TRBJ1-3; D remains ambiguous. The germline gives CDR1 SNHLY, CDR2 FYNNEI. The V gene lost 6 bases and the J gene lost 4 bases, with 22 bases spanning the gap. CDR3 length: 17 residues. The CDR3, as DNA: TGTGCCAGCAGGACGAATCGGGCGACCGTCGGCGGAAACACCATATATTTT. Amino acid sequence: CASRTNRATVGGNTIYF.

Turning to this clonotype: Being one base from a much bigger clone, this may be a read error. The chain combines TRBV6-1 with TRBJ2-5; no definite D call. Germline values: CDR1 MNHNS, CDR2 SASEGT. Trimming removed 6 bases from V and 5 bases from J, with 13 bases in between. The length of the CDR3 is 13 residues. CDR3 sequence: CASSGEEGETQYF. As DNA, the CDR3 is TGTGCCAGCAGCGGTGAGGAAGGCGAGACCCAGTACTTC.

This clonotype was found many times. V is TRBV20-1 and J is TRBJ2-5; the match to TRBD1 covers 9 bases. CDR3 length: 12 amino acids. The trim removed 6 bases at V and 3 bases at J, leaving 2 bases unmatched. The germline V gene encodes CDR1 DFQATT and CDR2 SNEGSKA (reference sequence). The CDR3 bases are TGCAGTGCCCGACAGGGGGAAGAGACCCAGTACTTC. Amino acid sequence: CSARQGEETQYF.

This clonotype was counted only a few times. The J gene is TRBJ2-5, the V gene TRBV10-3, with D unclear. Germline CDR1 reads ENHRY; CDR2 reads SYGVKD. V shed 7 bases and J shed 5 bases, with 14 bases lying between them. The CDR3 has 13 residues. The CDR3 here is CAITPGEGETQYF. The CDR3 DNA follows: TGTGCCATCACCCCCGGCGAAGGCGAGACCCAGTACTTC.

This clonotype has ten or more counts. As DNA, the CDR3 is TGTGCCAGCAGACGGACTAGCGGGGGAGAGACCCAGTACTTC. Protein sequence: CASRRTSGGETQYF. The V call is TRBV2, the J call TRBJ2-5; 13 positions match TRBD2. The V and J ends lost 6 bases and 4 bases, in that order; junction bases with no gene match: 2. The germline V gene has CDR1 SNHLY and CDR2 FYNNEI. The CDR3 contains 14 residues. Full variable domain (remainder filled in from reference TRBV2 and TRBJ2-5): EPEVTQTPSHQVTQMGQEVILRCVPISNHLYFYWYRQILGQKVEFLVSFYNNEISEKSEIFDDQFSVERPDGSNFTLKIRSTKLEDSAMYFCASRRTSGGETQYFGPGTRLLVL.